A selection of T cell receptor beta chains follows, all from one sample in a study of blood T cell repertoires in COVID-19. Some clones are missing from TCRdb's copy, which holds only in-frame ones; the method was immunoSEQ multiplex PCR. The sample shows around 65,000 clones, roughly four fifths of them seen only once. The material sequenced was peripheral blood. The origin of the receptors is a human donor in a cohort sampled during active COVID-19. Each CDR3 is given with its conserved first and last residue. A D gene is named only where the DNA matches it firmly. Clone size is not always given. Where it is, it says once, few, many or a class for expanded clones.

v_gene: TRBV11-3; d_gene: TRBD2; j_gene: TRBJ2-1; abundance: NA; CDR3nt: TGTGCCAGCAGCCCATCCGGGACTAGCGGTAACAATGAGCAGTTCTTC; CDR3aa: CASSPSGTSGNNEQFF
v_gene: TRBV5-1; d_gene: NA; j_gene: TRBJ2-1; abundance: NA; CDR3nt: TGCGCCAGCAGCACAGGACAGTATGAGCAGTTCTTC; CDR3aa: CASSTGQYEQFF
v_gene: TRBV28; d_gene: NA; j_gene: TRBJ2-1; abundance: NA; CDR3nt: TGTGCCAGCAGTTTGTTGGGGGCGCCTAATAATGAGCAGTTCTTC; CDR3aa: CASSLLGAPNNEQFF
v_gene: TRBV6-4; d_gene: NA; j_gene: TRBJ1-1; abundance: NA; CDR3nt: TGTGCCAGCAGTAAACAGGGTACGGAACCTCACACTGAAGCTTTCTTT; CDR3aa: CASSKQGTEPHTEAFF
v_gene: TRBV15; d_gene: TRBD1; j_gene: TRBJ1-4; abundance: NA; CDR3nt: TGTGCCACCAGCATGGGGACAGGGGCTCTTGAAAAACTGTTTTTT; CDR3aa: CATSMGTGALEKLFF
v_gene: TRBV4-1; d_gene: NA; j_gene: TRBJ2-5; abundance: NA; CDR3nt: TGCGCCAGCAGCCAGGGCGGGGGGACAGTTCAAGAGACCCAGTACTTC; CDR3aa: CASSQGGGTVQETQYF
v_gene: TRBV29-1; d_gene: NA; j_gene: TRBJ2-1; abundance: NA; CDR3nt: TGCAGCGTTGATAGATCAGGGCGCAATGAGCAGTTCTTC; CDR3aa: CSVDRSGRNEQFF
v_gene: TRBV20-1; d_gene: NA; j_gene: TRBJ2-7; abundance: once; CDR3nt: TGCAGTGCTAGTATTAAACAGGGCTCAAGTTCGAGGCAGTACTTC; CDR3aa: CSASIKQGSSSRQYF
v_gene: TRBV10-3; d_gene: NA; j_gene: TRBJ2-5; abundance: NA; CDR3nt: TGTGCCATCAGTGAGTCGAGGGGACTCGTCGGGACCCAGTACTTC; CDR3aa: CAISESRGLVGTQYF
v_gene: TRBV27; d_gene: NA; j_gene: TRBJ1-2; abundance: NA; CDR3nt: TGTGCCAGCAGTTTAAACAAGAACTATGGCTACACCTTC; CDR3aa: CASSLNKNYGYTF
v_gene: TRBV12-5; d_gene: NA; j_gene: TRBJ1-3; abundance: NA; CDR3nt: TGTGCTAGTGGTTTGGGACTAACTTCTGGAAACACCATATATTTT; CDR3aa: CASGLGLTSGNTIYF